The entry below gives a single T cell receptor beta chain sequence along with its context. This entry is derived from a study of memory CD4+ T cells and cytomegalovirus serostatus. Study-wide background: Donors were healthy Belgian adults, 9 CMV seropositive and around 24 seronegative.

Single viable CD3+CD4+CD8-CD45RO+ cells were sorted as the memory CD4+ T cells. CMV serostatus came from serum IgG against pp150, pp28, p38, p52. Positive selection with CD4 microbeads enriched total CD4+ T cells. In the original workflow: Out-of-frame sequences were removed, leaving 2 million or so distinct TCRbeta sequences. Data came from immunoSEQ multiplex PCR; TCRdb stores just in-frame clones and leaves some out. The V and J calls and clone size were taken over from that table, and D and trimming were inferred from the DNA. The table includes under 55,000 clones, around 80% detected once. V dropped 6 bases and J dropped 3; count of bases not matched to a gene: 9. The CDR3 consists of 15 residues. Germline CDR1 is MNHNS and CDR2 is SASEGT.

The specimen sequenced was memory CD4+ T cells from blood. The sequence was obtained from an adult in good health and CMV-seropositive. The V gene is TRBV6-1, the J gene TRBJ2-3; 7 bases map to TRBD1. The CDR3 bases are TGTGCCAGCAGGGAGACAGGGAGAGGGACAGATACGCAGTATTTT. As protein: CASRETGRGTDTQYF.